Below, 10 T cell receptor beta chains from the same sample are listed, as sequenced in a study of regulatory T cells in long-lasting Graves disease. Indicated time point: persistent/refractory GD, antithyroid drugs over 5 years with positive TRAb. PBMC-extracted RNA yielded the TCR library. TCR beta libraries were built with iRepertoire HTBI primers and Arm-PCR of CDR3 regions. TCRdb itself ran the multiplex PCR reads through MiXCR, one entry per CDR3 protein. The sample records 450,000 or so distinct CDR3 sequences, under 25% being singletons. Sequencing was performed on peripheral blood mononuclear cells (PBMCs), taken when the disease was refractory, from a patient treated with antithyroid drugs. The receptors here all came from a female donor with Graves disease.

There are many counts of this clonotype. The genes are TRBV2 and TRBJ2-7, with D perhaps matching TRBD1 (6 bases). Per the germline V gene, CDR1 is SNHLY and CDR2 is FYNNEI. V lost 6 bases, J lost 2 bases, and 20 bases lay in between. The CDR3 is 16 amino acids. CDR3 coding DNA: TGTGCCAGCAGATATAGGGGGAGCGGCACCCCCTACGAGCAGTACTTC. This translates into CASRYRGSGTPYEQYF.

V and J are TRBV5-8 and TRBJ2-7; 12 nucleotides agree with TRBD1. The CDR3 loop spans 16 amino acids. The germline V gene encodes CDR1 SGHTS and CDR2 YDEGEE. With V trimmed by 2 bases and J by 5 bases, 8 bases remained unmatched. For the CDR3, the DNA is TGTGCCAGCAGCTTCCTCCCGGGACAGGGGGCCCACGAGCAGTACTTC. This translates into CASSFLPGQGAHEQYF.

This clonotype was detected ten times or more. The V and J genes are TRBV12-3 or TRBV12-4 and TRBJ2-5; 8 nucleotides agree with TRBD1. This CDR3 has 15 amino acids. V lost 5 bases, J lost 5 bases, and 10 bases stayed unmatched. CDR3 in amino acids: CASSPRLRQGETQYF. The DNA for the CDR3 is TGTGCCAGCAGTCCTCGACTGAGACAGGGGGAGACCCAGTACTTC.

In its sample, this clonotype was seen a few times. This sequence joins TRBV5-8 and TRBJ2-7; tentative D call: TRBD2 (5 bases). Trimming removed 2 bases from V and 6 bases from J, with 9 bases in between. In germline, CDR1 is SGHTS, CDR2 YDEGEE. The CDR3 runs to 12 residues. The CDR3 sequence: CASSFVRGEQYF. The CDR3, as DNA: TGTGCCAGCAGCTTCGTTCGGGGCGAGCAGTACTTC. Full variable domain (outside the CDR3, taken from reference TRBV5-8 and TRBJ2-7): EAGVTQSPTHLIKTRGQQATLRCSPISGHTSVYWYQQALGLGLQFLLWYDEGEERNRGNFPPRFSGRQFPNYSSELNVNALELEDSALYLCASSFVRGEQYFGPGTRLTVT.

On this clonotype: A much larger clone differs by one base, so this may be a read error. The rearrangement uses TRBV12-3 or TRBV12-4 and TRBJ1-2; D unresolved. CDR3 length equals 12 residues. Trimming took off 6 bases at V and 7 bases at J, with 12 bases between the two ends. CDR3 DNA sequence: TGTGCCAGCAGCCACCGGCCGGGTGGCTACACCTTC. The encoded protein is CASSHRPGGYTF.

V gene TRBV15 combines with J gene TRBJ2-3; TRBD2 matches at 10 bases. V lost 2 bases to trimming and J lost 2 bases; unmatched junction nucleotides: 7. This CDR3 comprises 17 residues. Germline V gene sequence: CDR1 LNHNV, CDR2 YYDKDF (reference sequence). CDR3 in DNA: TGTGCCACCAGCAGATCCGGGACTAGCGCAGCCACAGATACGCAGTATTTT. Its protein is CATSRSGTSAATDTQYF.

This clonotype was picked up many times. The chain is built from TRBV28 and TRBJ1-1; no clear D. The V and J ends lost 8 bases and 0 bases respectively, with 10 bases between them. The CDR3 is 13 amino acids. CDR1 is MDHEN and CDR2 is SYDVKM in the germline V gene. The CDR3 is CASLNFMNTEAFF. The DNA of the CDR3 is TGTGCCAGCCTTAACTTCATGAACACTGAAGCTTTCTTT.

This clonotype was recorded a few times. V and J are TRBV6-1 and TRBJ1-2, with 8 bases fitting TRBD1. Germline loops: CDR1 MNHNS, CDR2 SASEGT. This CDR3 has 13 amino acids. V gave up 5 bases and J gave up 8 bases; unmatched junction bases: 7. The CDR3, as DNA: TGTGCCAGCAGTCCCGGACAGGGTTGGGGCTACACCTTC. It is translated as CASSPGQGWGYTF.

This clonotype was picked up a small number of times. The chain employs TRBV6-2 or TRBV6-3 and TRBJ1-1; D call uncertain. Trimming removed 8 bases from V and 1 base from J, with 8 bases in between. This CDR3 contains 12 residues. Germline CDR1 and CDR2: MNHEY and SVGEGT. CDR3 coding DNA: TGTGCCAGCTTGGAGCAGAACACTGAAGCTTTCTTT. Translating gives CASLEQNTEAFF.

The DNA of the CDR3 is TGTGCCAGCAGACAGGACAGCCAAGAGACCCAGTACTTC. Translated: CASRQDSQETQYF. The V and J genes are TRBV27 and TRBJ2-5, with D perhaps matching TRBD1 (6 bases). The V end lost 6 bases, the J end lost 1 base, and 9 bases lay between the germline ends. CDR1 and CDR2 (germline): MNHEY, SMNVEV (reference sequence). This CDR3 region has 13 residues.